The subject of this entry is one T cell receptor beta chain. Its matching antigen is unknown. This specimen belongs to a study of graft-versus-host responses after intestinal transplantation. Study results and caveats: Recipient-marrow GvH clones were detected, some having first appeared in ileum or blood.

V dropped 3 bases and J dropped 2; count of bases not matched to a gene: 1. Germline CDR1 and CDR2: SGHTA and FQGNSA. The CDR3 sequence is 14 residues long. Only in-frame clones appear in the TCRdb table, and some are missing; sequencing was by immunoSEQ multiplex PCR. Among about 97,000 clones listed, about nine tenths were seen once. The chain joins TRBV7-2 to TRBJ2-5; TRBD2 matches at 9 bases. The sample here was unstimulated CD8+ T cells sorted from spleen or lymph node cells, taken before transplant. This clonotype originated in a human donor who was the organ donor for an intestinal transplant. The CDR3 protein is CASSLTSGQETQYF. Here the CDR3 DNA reads TGTGCCAGCAGCTTGACTAGCGGACAAGAGACCCAGTACTTC.